A selection of T cell receptor beta chains follows, all from one sample in a study of control samples from healthy donors and cancer patients. TCRdb's copy holds only in-frame clones and misses some; the assay was immunoSEQ multiplex PCR. The sample records some 150,000 clones, under 90% being singletons. Sequenced material: blood. The receptors stem from a young man in good health. The CDR3 runs from the conserved cysteine through the conserved F or W. The order of the fields is V gene, J gene, D gene, clone size, CDR3 protein, CDR3 DNA. A D gene is named only where the DNA matches it firmly. Rows give clone size only sometimes, using once, few, many, or a class for an expanded clone.

v_gene: TRBV10-3; j_gene: TRBJ2-7; d_gene: NA; abundance: NA; CDR3aa: CAISEGFGQGYEQYF; CDR3nt: TGTGCCATCAGTGAGGGATTTGGGCAGGGCTACGAGCAGTACTTC
v_gene: TRBV9; j_gene: TRBJ2-7; d_gene: NA; abundance: NA; CDR3aa: CASSVQGLGEQYF; CDR3nt: TGTGCCAGCAGCGTGCAGGGGTTAGGCGAGCAGTACTTC
v_gene: TRBV11-3; j_gene: TRBJ2-2; d_gene: NA; abundance: NA; CDR3aa: CASKDTGELFF; CDR3nt: TGTGCCAGCAAAGACACCGGGGAGCTGTTTTTT
v_gene: TRBV27; j_gene: TRBJ2-2; d_gene: NA; abundance: NA; CDR3aa: CASRATGELFF; CDR3nt: TGTGCCAGCAGGGCGACCGGGGAGCTGTTTTTT
v_gene: TRBV18; j_gene: TRBJ2-2; d_gene: NA; abundance: NA; CDR3aa: CASSPFPGNTGELFF; CDR3nt: TGTGCCAGCTCACCATTTCCGGGGAACACCGGGGAGCTGTTTTTT
v_gene: TRBV7-8; j_gene: TRBJ2-5; d_gene: NA; abundance: NA; CDR3aa: CASSPHRTATQETQYF; CDR3nt: TGTGCCAGCAGCCCCCACCGGACAGCGACCCAAGAGACCCAGTACTTC
v_gene: TRBV4-1; j_gene: TRBJ1-1; d_gene: NA; abundance: NA; CDR3aa: CASSQAPTGVLEAFF; CDR3nt: TGCGCCAGCAGCCAAGCGCCGACAGGAGTCTTGGAAGCTTTCTTT
v_gene: TRBV11-3; j_gene: TRBJ2-7; d_gene: NA; abundance: NA; CDR3aa: CASSLRGRAVEQYF; CDR3nt: TGTGCCAGCAGCTTGAGAGGACGGGCAGTCGAGCAGTACTTC
v_gene: TRBV11-1; j_gene: TRBJ2-5; d_gene: TRBD1; abundance: NA; CDR3aa: CASRGTAQETQYF; CDR3nt: TGTGCCAGCAGAGGGACAGCGCAAGAGACCCAGTACTTC
v_gene: TRBV24-1; j_gene: TRBJ2-5; d_gene: NA; abundance: NA; CDR3aa: CATSDSPTGQETQYF; CDR3nt: TGTGCCACCAGTGATTCACCGACAGGTCAAGAGACCCAGTACTTC
v_gene: TRBV29-1; j_gene: TRBJ1-2; d_gene: TRBD1; abundance: NA; CDR3aa: CSVELGQADGYTF; CDR3nt: TGCAGCGTTGAACTCGGACAGGCTGATGGCTACACCTTC
v_gene: TRBV12-5; j_gene: TRBJ1-1; d_gene: NA; abundance: NA; CDR3aa: CASGLGGYGYTEAFF; CDR3nt: TGTGCTAGTGGTTTGGGGGGGTATGGTTACACTGAAGCTTTCTTT
v_gene: TRBV7-9; j_gene: TRBJ2-3; d_gene: NA; abundance: NA; CDR3aa: CASSPQADTQYF; CDR3nt: TGTGCCAGCAGCCCCCAGGCAGATACGCAGTATTTT
v_gene: TRBV25-1; j_gene: TRBJ1-2; d_gene: NA; abundance: NA; CDR3aa: CASSEQQANYGYTF; CDR3nt: TGTGCCAGCAGTGAACAGCAGGCTAACTATGGCTACACCTTC
v_gene: TRBV7-9; j_gene: TRBJ2-7; d_gene: NA; abundance: NA; CDR3aa: CASSSEGYEQYF; CDR3nt: TGTGCCAGCAGCTCGGAGGGCTACGAGCAGTACTTC
v_gene: TRBV19; j_gene: TRBJ1-2; d_gene: NA; abundance: NA; CDR3aa: CASRRGAGFGYTF; CDR3nt: TGTGCCAGTAGGCGTGGGGCAGGGTTTGGCTACACCTTC
v_gene: TRBV4-1; j_gene: TRBJ2-2; d_gene: TRBD2; abundance: NA; CDR3aa: CASSQRVAGGNTGELFF; CDR3nt: TGCGCCAGCAGCCAAAGGGTAGCGGGGGGCAACACCGGGGAGCTGTTTTTT
v_gene: TRBV2; j_gene: TRBJ2-5; d_gene: NA; abundance: NA; CDR3aa: CASRDNQETQYF; CDR3nt: TGTGCCAGCAGGGACAACCAAGAGACCCAGTACTTC
v_gene: TRBV19; j_gene: TRBJ1-1; d_gene: NA; abundance: NA; CDR3aa: CASSMGNTEAFF; CDR3nt: TGTGCCAGTAGTATGGGGAACACTGAAGCTTTCTTT
v_gene: TRBV5-1; j_gene: TRBJ2-1; d_gene: TRBD1; abundance: NA; CDR3aa: CASSPAGTGAYNEQFF; CDR3nt: TGCGCCAGCAGCCCTGCCGGGACAGGGGCTTACAATGAGCAGTTCTTC
v_gene: TRBV4-1; j_gene: TRBJ2-2; d_gene: NA; abundance: NA; CDR3aa: CASSLEASGELFF; CDR3nt: TGCGCCAGCAGCCTGGAAGCATCAGGGGAGCTGTTTTTT
v_gene: TRBV21-1; j_gene: TRBJ2-4; d_gene: NA; abundance: NA; CDR3aa: CASRKGQDF; CDR3nt: TGTGCCAGCAGAAAGGGACAGGACTTC
v_gene: TRBV5-8; j_gene: TRBJ2-5; d_gene: NA; abundance: NA; CDR3aa: CASSRGDSQETQYF; CDR3nt: TGTGCCAGCAGCCGCGGGGACAGCCAAGAGACCCAGTACTTC
v_gene: TRBV3-1/TRBV3-2; j_gene: TRBJ2-6; d_gene: TRBD1; abundance: NA; CDR3aa: CASSPWTGAGANVLTF; CDR3nt: TGTGCCAGCAGCCCATGGACAGGGGCAGGGGCCAACGTCCTGACTTTC
v_gene: TRBV5-1; j_gene: TRBJ2-5; d_gene: NA; abundance: NA; CDR3aa: CASSTLSPRGAGETQYF; CDR3nt: TGCGCCAGCAGCACGCTTTCCCCTCGGGGGGCCGGGGAGACCCAGTACTTC
v_gene: TRBV5-4; j_gene: TRBJ2-7; d_gene: TRBD2; abundance: NA; CDR3aa: CASTSGGGRYEQYF; CDR3nt: TGTGCCAGCACAAGTGGGGGCGGGAGGTACGAGCAGTACTTC
v_gene: TRBV5-6; j_gene: TRBJ2-5; d_gene: NA; abundance: NA; CDR3aa: CASSLDQGSKTQYF; CDR3nt: TGTGCCAGCAGCTTGGACCAGGGGTCGAAGACCCAGTACTTC
v_gene: TRBV5-1; j_gene: TRBJ2-5; d_gene: NA; abundance: NA; CDR3aa: CASSLGLGQAEGTQYF; CDR3nt: TGCGCCAGCAGCTTGGGCCTGGGACAAGCCGAAGGGACCCAGTACTTC
v_gene: TRBV6-5; j_gene: TRBJ2-2; d_gene: NA; abundance: NA; CDR3aa: CASSGVGGYTGELFF; CDR3nt: TGTGCCAGCTCGGGGGTAGGGGGGTACACCGGGGAGCTGTTTTTT
v_gene: TRBV7-9; j_gene: TRBJ2-2; d_gene: TRBD1; abundance: NA; CDR3aa: CASSEQGHTGELFF; CDR3nt: TGTGCCAGCAGCGAACAGGGGCACACCGGGGAGCTGTTTTTT
v_gene: TRBV18; j_gene: TRBJ1-4; d_gene: NA; abundance: NA; CDR3aa: CASSPSVVGEKLFF; CDR3nt: TGTGCCAGCTCACCATCGGTTGTCGGCGAAAAACTGTTTTTT
v_gene: TRBV2; j_gene: TRBJ1-5; d_gene: TRBD1; abundance: NA; CDR3aa: CASSRDRWDQPQHF; CDR3nt: TGTGCCAGCAGTCGGGACAGGTGGGATCAGCCCCAGCATTTT
v_gene: TRBV19; j_gene: TRBJ1-6; d_gene: NA; abundance: NA; CDR3aa: CASGPDSGSPLHF; CDR3nt: TGTGCCAGTGGGCCCGACAGCGGTTCACCCCTCCACTTT
v_gene: TRBV5-4; j_gene: TRBJ1-2; d_gene: TRBD1; abundance: NA; CDR3aa: CASSAPGQGALNYGYTF; CDR3nt: TGTGCCAGCAGCGCTCCGGGACAGGGGGCTTTGAACTATGGCTACACCTTC
v_gene: TRBV12-3/TRBV12-4; j_gene: TRBJ2-5; d_gene: NA; abundance: NA; CDR3aa: CASSLESQETQYF; CDR3nt: TGTGCCAGCAGCCTAGAGAGTCAAGAGACCCAGTACTTC
v_gene: TRBV6-5; j_gene: TRBJ2-7; d_gene: NA; abundance: few; CDR3aa: CASSYRRGAYEQYF; CDR3nt: TGTGCCAGCAGTTACAGGAGAGGGGCGTACGAGCAGTACTTC
v_gene: TRBV12-3/TRBV12-4; j_gene: TRBJ2-1; d_gene: NA; abundance: NA; CDR3aa: CASSLSASNEQFF; CDR3nt: TGTGCCAGCAGTTTATCCGCTAGCAATGAGCAGTTCTTC
v_gene: TRBV25-1; j_gene: TRBJ2-7; d_gene: NA; abundance: NA; CDR3aa: CASSEFRSGEEQYF; CDR3nt: TGTGCCAGCAGTGAATTCAGGTCGGGGGAAGAGCAGTACTTC
v_gene: TRBV12-3/TRBV12-4; j_gene: TRBJ1-1; d_gene: NA; abundance: NA; CDR3aa: CASSGYTEAFF; CDR3nt: TGTGCCAGCAGTGGTTACACTGAAGCTTTCTTT
v_gene: TRBV6-2/TRBV6-3; j_gene: TRBJ2-3; d_gene: TRBD1; abundance: NA; CDR3aa: CASSGDRLDTQYF; CDR3nt: TGTGCCAGCAGTGGGGACAGGCTAGATACGCAGTATTTT
v_gene: TRBV9; j_gene: TRBJ2-1; d_gene: NA; abundance: NA; CDR3aa: CASSVVYSAYTYNEQFF; CDR3nt: TGTGCCAGCAGCGTAGTGTATTCGGCCTATACCTACAATGAGCAGTTCTTC
v_gene: TRBV5-4; j_gene: TRBJ1-2; d_gene: NA; abundance: NA; CDR3aa: CASSFYRDGYTF; CDR3nt: TGTGCCAGCAGCTTTTACAGGGACGGCTACACCTTC
v_gene: TRBV30; j_gene: TRBJ2-1; d_gene: NA; abundance: NA; CDR3aa: CAWSVGGNYNEQFF; CDR3nt: TGTGCCTGGAGTGTTGGGGGTAACTACAATGAGCAGTTCTTC
v_gene: TRBV9; j_gene: TRBJ1-5; d_gene: TRBD1; abundance: NA; CDR3aa: CASSVEGQGNQPQHF; CDR3nt: TGTGCCAGCAGCGTAGAGGGACAGGGCAATCAGCCCCAGCATTTT
v_gene: TRBV4-2; j_gene: TRBJ1-5; d_gene: NA; abundance: NA; CDR3aa: CASSQEWVSNQPQHF; CDR3nt: TGTGCCAGCAGCCAAGAGTGGGTTAGCAATCAGCCCCAGCATTTT
v_gene: TRBV6-5; j_gene: TRBJ2-2; d_gene: TRBD2; abundance: NA; CDR3aa: CASRGGGPDTGELFF; CDR3nt: TGTGCCAGTCGCGGGGGGGGGCCTGACACCGGGGAGCTGTTTTTT
v_gene: TRBV19; j_gene: TRBJ1-5; d_gene: TRBD1; abundance: NA; CDR3aa: CASTDGQGGNQPQHF; CDR3nt: TGTGCCAGTACCGACGGACAGGGAGGCAATCAGCCCCAGCATTTT
v_gene: TRBV7-9; j_gene: TRBJ2-3; d_gene: NA; abundance: NA; CDR3aa: CASQTSTDTQYF; CDR3nt: TGTGCCAGCCAAACTAGCACAGATACGCAGTATTTT
v_gene: TRBV4-3; j_gene: TRBJ2-3; d_gene: TRBD2; abundance: NA; CDR3aa: CASSQDLAGGPTTQYF; CDR3nt: TGCGCCAGCAGCCAAGATTTAGCGGGAGGGCCAACTACGCAGTATTTT
v_gene: TRBV30; j_gene: TRBJ2-7; d_gene: NA; abundance: NA; CDR3aa: CAWSPTQGEQYF; CDR3nt: TGTGCCTGGAGTCCTACGCAGGGGGAGCAGTACTTC
v_gene: TRBV7-9; j_gene: TRBJ2-5; d_gene: NA; abundance: NA; CDR3aa: CASSSQETQYF; CDR3nt: TGTGCCAGCAGCTCCCAAGAGACCCAGTACTTC
v_gene: TRBV7-3; j_gene: TRBJ2-2; d_gene: NA; abundance: NA; CDR3aa: CASSLGLLGTAGELFF; CDR3nt: TGTGCCAGCAGCTTAGGACTACTAGGTACTGCCGGGGAGCTGTTTTTT
v_gene: TRBV19; j_gene: TRBJ1-5; d_gene: NA; abundance: NA; CDR3aa: CASMVGAGNQPQHF; CDR3nt: TGTGCCAGTATGGTAGGGGCCGGCAATCAGCCCCAGCATTTT
v_gene: TRBV25-1; j_gene: TRBJ2-7; d_gene: TRBD1; abundance: once; CDR3aa: CASSDGQGDEQYF; CDR3nt: TGTGCCAGCAGTGACGGACAGGGGGACGAGCAGTACTTC
v_gene: TRBV2; j_gene: TRBJ1-4; d_gene: NA; abundance: NA; CDR3aa: CASSESHEKLFF; CDR3nt: TGTGCCAGCAGTGAATCCCATGAAAAACTGTTTTTT
v_gene: TRBV19; j_gene: TRBJ2-7; d_gene: TRBD2; abundance: NA; CDR3aa: CASSHSLAGTYEQYF; CDR3nt: TGTGCCAGTAGTCACTCCCTAGCGGGGACCTACGAGCAGTACTTC